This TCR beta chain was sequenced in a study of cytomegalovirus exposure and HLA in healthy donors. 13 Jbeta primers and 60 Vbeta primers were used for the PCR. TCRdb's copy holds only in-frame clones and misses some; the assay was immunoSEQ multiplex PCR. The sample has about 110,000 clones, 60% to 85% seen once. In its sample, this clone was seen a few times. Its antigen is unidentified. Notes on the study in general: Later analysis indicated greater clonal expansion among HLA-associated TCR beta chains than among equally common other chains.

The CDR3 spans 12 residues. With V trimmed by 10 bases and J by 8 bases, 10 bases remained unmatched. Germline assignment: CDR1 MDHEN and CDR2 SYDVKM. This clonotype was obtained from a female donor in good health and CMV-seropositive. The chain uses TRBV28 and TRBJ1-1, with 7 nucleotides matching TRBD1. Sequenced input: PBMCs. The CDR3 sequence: CAIKNYRGEAFF. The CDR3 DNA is TGTGCCATCAAAAACTACAGGGGAGAAGCTTTCTTT.